The 10 T cell receptor beta chains below all came from one sample that was sequenced in a study of PD-1 blockade in classical Hodgkin lymphoma. The time point denotes: cycle 4 day 1 (C4D1), after 6 weeks of nivolumab. Autologous stem cell transplantation was followed by relapse in every patient, and brentuximab vedotin exposure varied. Here immunoSEQ multiplex PCR was the method, and the copy in TCRdb shows in-frame clones only, minus some. The sample holds some 7,000 clones, roughly three quarters seen once. Sequences were derived from peripheral blood mononuclear cells (PBMCs), sampled before the fourth cycle of nivolumab. The origin of the receptors is a human donor with classical Hodgkin lymphoma.

This clone was observed a few times. The genes are TRBV7-9 and TRBJ1-3; 8 bases are shared with TRBD1. The length of the CDR3 is 15 residues. Germline trimming cut 5 bases from V and 4 bases from J; bases unmatched to any gene: 7. From germline, CDR1 is SEHNR and CDR2 FQNEAQ (reference sequence). Written as DNA, the CDR3 is TGTGCCAGCAGCCTAACAGGGGGAGAAGGAAACACCATATATTTT. This gives the protein CASSLTGGEGNTIYF. The whole variable domain, remainder taken from reference TRBV7-9 and TRBJ1-3, is DTGVSQNPRHKITKRGQNVTFRCDPISEHNRLYWYRQTLGQGPEFLTYFQNEAQLEKSRLLSDRFSAERPKGSFSTLEIQRTEQGDSAMYLCASSLTGGEGNTIYFGEGSWLTVV.

This clone has a single count. The chain is built from TRBV6-5 and TRBJ1-5, with unresolved D. The CDR3 totals 13 residues. Trimming removed 6 bases from V and 8 bases from J, with 14 bases in between. CDR1 MNHEY and CDR2 SVGAGI come from the germline V gene. CDR3 residues: CASRALWTKPQHF. The DNA for the CDR3 is TGTGCCAGCAGAGCTTTATGGACTAAGCCCCAGCATTTT.

This clone showed up just a few times. The chain has TRBV2 and TRBJ2-2; 7 bases are a match to TRBD1. Trimming cost V 8 bases and J 6 bases; bases outside gene matches: 12. The CDR3 consists of 15 residues. From germline, CDR1 is SNHLY and CDR2 FYNNEI. The CDR3 coding sequence is TGTGCCAGCCGCAGAACAGGGGCGGTCGCCGGGGAGCTGTTTTTT. Protein sequence: CASRRTGAVAGELFF.

The rearrangement links TRBV7-3 to TRBJ2-1, with D tentatively TRBD2 (6 bases). There are 15 residues in the CDR3. CDR1 SGHTA and CDR2 FQGTGA come from the germline V gene. With 2 bases removed from V and 7 bases from J, the gap between germline ends came to 15 bases. CDR3 bases: TGTGCCAGCAGCTTAGGGTACGGGAGTCCGAATGAGCAGTTCTTC. Amino acid sequence: CASSLGYGSPNEQFF. The whole variable domain, remainder taken from reference TRBV7-3 and TRBJ2-1, is GAGVSQTPSNKVTEKGKYVELRCDPISGHTALYWYRQSLGQGPEFLIYFQGTGAADDSGLPNDRFFAVRPEGSVSTLKIQRTERGDSAVYLCASSLGYGSPNEQFFGPGTRLTVL.

This clone is a singleton in its sample. The CDR3 is CASSIGWGWTGELFF. The CDR3 DNA reads as TGTGCCAGTAGTATAGGCTGGGGGTGGACCGGGGAGCTGTTTTTT. The chain joins TRBV19 to TRBJ2-2, with D possibly called TRBD1 or TRBD2 (5 bases each). This CDR3 is built from 15 residues. V lost 1 base to trimming and J lost 5 bases, with 11 bases between them. CDR1 and CDR2 from the germline V gene are LNHDA and SQIVND (reference sequence). The whole variable domain, remainder taken from reference TRBV19 and TRBJ2-2, is DGGITQSPKYLFRKEGQNVTLSCEQNLNHDAMYWYRQDPGQGLRLIYYSQIVNDFQKGDIAEGYSVSREKKESFPLTVTSAQKNPTAFYLCASSIGWGWTGELFFGEGSRLTVL.

The chain combines TRBV6-5 with TRBJ2-7, with D possibly TRBD1 on 7 matching bases. Per the germline V gene, CDR1 is MNHEY and CDR2 is SVGAGI. Trimming took 2 bases from V and 6 from J, leaving 11 bases between them. The CDR3 is 13 residues long. The CDR3 sequence is CASSYGGGGEQYF. The CDR3 region has the DNA TGTGCCAGCAGTTACGGAGGGGGCGGCGAGCAGTACTTC.

The chain links TRBV9 to TRBJ2-1, with a tentative D call TRBD1 (6 bases). Per germline, CDR1 SGDLS and CDR2 YYNGEE. V was trimmed by 0 bases and J by 9 bases, leaving 7 bases between them. This CDR3 is 12 amino acids long. The CDR3 coding sequence is TGTGCCAGCAGCGTAGGAGGGGGTGAGCAGTTCTTC. This encodes CASSVGGGEQFF.

The chain carries TRBV2 and TRBJ2-7, with 8 nucleotides matching TRBD2. J gave up 5 bases and V 6 bases, and 9 bases lay outside the gene matches. The CDR3 spans 14 residues. CDR1 SNHLY and CDR2 FYNNEI come from the germline V gene. The DNA for the CDR3 is TGTGCCAGCAGCTCGGAGCGGGAGTCTGACGAGCAGTACTTC. Protein sequence: CASSSERESDEQYF.

The rearrangement joins TRBV5-4 to TRBJ2-4, with D unclear. CDR3 length: 14 residues. CDR1 and CDR2 (germline): SGHNT, YYREEE (reference sequence). Trimming stripped 5 bases from V and 0 bases from J, with 9 bases between. Written as DNA, the CDR3 is TGTGCCAGCAGTTCCCTAGTAGCCAAAAACATTCAGTACTTC. Its translation: CASSSLVAKNIQYF. The complete variable domain, with remaining parts taken from reference TRBV5-4 and TRBJ2-4, reads ETGVTQSPTHLIKTRGQQVTLRCSSQSGHNTVSWYQQALGQGPQFIFQYYREEENGRGNFPPRFSGLQFPNYSSELNVNALELDDSALYLCASSSLVAKNIQYFGAGTRLSVL.

The chain employs TRBV11-2 and TRBJ2-7; maybe TRBD1 (5 bases). The CDR3 covers 14 residues. Germline-derived CDR1 and CDR2 are SGHAT and FQNNGV. V gave up 4 bases and J gave up 7 bases, with 17 bases separating them. CDR3 DNA sequence: TGTGCCAGCAGCTCGTGTCGTGGGGCCCGGGAGCAGTACTTC. This encodes CASSSCRGAREQYF.